The 6 T cell receptor beta chains below all came from one sample that was sequenced in a study of CD8+ T cells in alopecia areata. The treatment denotes: oral pan-JAK inhibitor, 5-10 mg twice daily. Extracted RNA was reverse transcribed, and the resulting cDNA served as sequencing template. The method was immunoSEQ multiplex PCR; TCRdb's version includes in-frame clones alone and lacks a portion of them. The sample includes some 190,000 clones, about three fifths of them seen just once. The source material was CD4+ T cells sorted from blood, sampled at week 49, from a patient treated with tofacitinib. The receptors derive from a human donor with alopecia areata.

This clone was seen a handful of times. The chain joins TRBV20-1 to TRBJ2-1, with D possibly TRBD2 on 5 matching bases. V was shortened by 6 bases and J by 8 bases, with 11 bases between the two germline ends. CDR3 length: 11 residues. Germline loops: CDR1 DFQATT, CDR2 SNEGSKA (reference sequence). The CDR3 reads CSAGTRDEQFF. In nucleotides, the CDR3 is TGCAGTGCGGGAACTAGGGATGAGCAGTTCTTC.

The gene calls are TRBV29-1 and TRBJ1-2; the D is unclear. V lost 0 bases and J 4 bases, leaving 9 bases between the germline ends. Germline CDR1 is SQVTM and CDR2 is ANQGSEA. CDR3 length: 13 amino acids. CDR3 bases: TGCAGCGTTGAAGACGTTACGGGCTATGGCTACACCTTC. Amino acid sequence: CSVEDVTGYGYTF.

In this sample, this clone turned up a few times. V usage is TRBV19 and J usage is TRBJ1-5; D gene unclear. Trimming took 1 base from V and 3 from J, leaving 16 bases between them. CDR1 LNHDA and CDR2 SQIVND come from the germline V gene (reference sequence). The CDR3 contains 17 residues. CDR3 sequence (DNA): TGTGCCAGTAGTATAGTGGCCAGTGCCAATTCCAATCAGCCCCAGCATTTT. It is translated as CASSIVASANSNQPQHF.

The chain has TRBV18 and TRBJ2-3; 7 nucleotides line up with TRBD1. Germline-derived CDR1 and CDR2 are KGHSH and LQKENI. With 4 bases clipped from V and 3 bases from J, the junction kept 10 bases outside the gene matches. The CDR3 spans 16 residues. In DNA form, the CDR3 reads TGTGCCAGCTCACACAGCAGGGGGAAGGGTACAGATACGCAGTATTTT. It translates to CASSHSRGKGTDTQYF.

The J gene is TRBJ2-1, the V gene TRBV6-5; D not resolved. The CDR3 runs 13 residues. Germline CDR1 MNHEY, CDR2 SVGAGI. V shed 11 bases and J shed 4 bases, with 15 bases lying between them. In DNA form, the CDR3 reads TGTGCCGCCAGTAAAGACACTTACAATGAGCAGTTCTTC. Amino acids: CAASKDTYNEQFF.

The rearrangement uses TRBV5-6 and TRBJ2-1; tentative D call: TRBD1 (5 bases). Looked up from germline, CDR1 is SGHDT and CDR2 is YYEEEE. This CDR3 comprises 17 residues. V dropped 1 base and J dropped 2 bases, with 16 bases sitting between them. CDR3 in amino acids: CASSLNQGARAYNEQFF. The CDR3, as DNA: TGTGCCAGCAGCTTGAATCAAGGGGCTCGCGCCTACAATGAGCAGTTCTTC. Combining the CDR3 with reference TRBV5-6 and TRBJ2-1 gives the whole variable domain DAGVTQSPTHLIKTRGQQVTLRCSPKSGHDTVSWYQQALGQGPQFIFQYYEEEERQRGNFPDRFSGHQFPNYSSELNVNALLLGDSALYLCASSLNQGARAYNEQFFGPGTRLTVL.